This T cell receptor beta chain was retrieved from a study of patients and donors after allogeneic stem cell transplantation. TCRdb re-analysed the RT-PCR reads in MiXCR, keeping a single row per CDR3 protein. The sample lists 70,000 or so distinct CDR3 sequences, around a quarter occurring once. V lost 1 base to trimming and J lost 8 bases, with 5 bases between them. Germline V gene data show CDR1 as LGHNA and CDR2 as YNFKEQ. This CDR3 is built from 12 residues. This clonotype was recorded many times. Sequencing was performed on blood, either unsorted or a sorted T cell fraction (not recorded which). The chain links TRBV4-2 to TRBJ1-4; D is unclear. The source of this sequence is a human donor who was either an allogeneic HSCT recipient or a stem cell or donor lymphocyte infusion donor (not recorded which). It is not recorded whose cells these are; they may come from a transplant donor. The chain's CDR3 is CASSQAREKLFF. The CDR3 DNA reads as TGTGCCAGCAGCCAAGCTCGGGAAAAACTGTTTTTT.